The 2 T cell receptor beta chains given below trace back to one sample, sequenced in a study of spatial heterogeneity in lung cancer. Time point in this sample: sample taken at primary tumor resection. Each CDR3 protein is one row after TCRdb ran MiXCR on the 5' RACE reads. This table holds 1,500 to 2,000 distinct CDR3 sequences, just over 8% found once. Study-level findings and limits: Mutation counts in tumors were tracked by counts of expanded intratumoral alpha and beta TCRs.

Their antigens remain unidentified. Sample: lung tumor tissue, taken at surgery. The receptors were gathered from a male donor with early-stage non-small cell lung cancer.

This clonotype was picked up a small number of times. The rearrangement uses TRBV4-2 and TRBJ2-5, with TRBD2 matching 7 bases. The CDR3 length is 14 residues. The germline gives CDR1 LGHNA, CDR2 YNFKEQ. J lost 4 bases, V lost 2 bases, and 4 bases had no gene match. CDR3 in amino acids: CASSQPGGAETQYF. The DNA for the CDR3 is TGTGCCAGCAGCCAACCGGGAGGAGCAGAGACCCAGTACTTC.

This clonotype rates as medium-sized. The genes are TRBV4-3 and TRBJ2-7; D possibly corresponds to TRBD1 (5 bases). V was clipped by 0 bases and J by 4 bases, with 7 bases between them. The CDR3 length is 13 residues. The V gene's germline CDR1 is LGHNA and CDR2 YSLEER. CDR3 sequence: CASSQDQGYEQYF. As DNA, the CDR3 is TGCGCCAGCAGCCAAGATCAGGGTTACGAGCAGTACTTC.